Listed here is a single TCR beta chain. Its antigen is as yet unknown. CDR1 and CDR2 (germline): SGDLS, YYNGEE. V was pared by 0 bases and J by 5 bases, with 11 bases between. This CDR3 is 14 amino acids long. This entry is derived from a study of identical twins. Template switching supplied a universal primer site; unique molecular identifiers were carried on the cDNA. Via MiXCR, TCRdb re-called the 5' RACE reads, giving one row per CDR3 protein. The sample contains under 800,000 distinct CDR3 sequences, 21% of which appear only once. Study-wide points: Researchers caution that invariant MAIT and iNKT cells could partly confound zero-insertion analyses.

These same records also appear under a second study, on T cells expressing NK-cell markers. That paper adds: Obtained from sorted CD3+CD56+NKG2C+, CD3+CD56+NKG2C- and CD3+CD56-NKG2C+ T cells were the TCR beta repertoires.

The specimen sequenced was PBMCs. This TCR was recovered from a woman between 18 and 29 years old in good health. The chain uses TRBV9 and TRBJ2-5; D is perhaps TRBD2 (6 bases). The CDR3 is CASSVDWAGETQYF. CDR3 coding DNA: TGTGCCAGCAGCGTAGATTGGGCGGGGGAGACCCAGTACTTC.